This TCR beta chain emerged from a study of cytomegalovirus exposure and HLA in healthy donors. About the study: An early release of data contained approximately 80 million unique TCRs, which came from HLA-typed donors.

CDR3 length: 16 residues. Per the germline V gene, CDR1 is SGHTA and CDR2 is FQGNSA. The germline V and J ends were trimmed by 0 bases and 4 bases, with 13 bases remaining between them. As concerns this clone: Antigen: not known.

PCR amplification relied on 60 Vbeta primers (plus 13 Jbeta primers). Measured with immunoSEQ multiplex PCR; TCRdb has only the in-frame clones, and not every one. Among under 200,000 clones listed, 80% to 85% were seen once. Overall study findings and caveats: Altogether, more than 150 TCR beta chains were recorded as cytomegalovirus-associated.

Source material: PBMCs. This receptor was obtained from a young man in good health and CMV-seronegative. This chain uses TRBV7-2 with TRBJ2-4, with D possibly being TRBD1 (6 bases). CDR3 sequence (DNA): TGTGCCAGCAGCTTAGCTGTGGACAGCCTAAAAAACATTCAGTACTTC. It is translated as CASSLAVDSLKNIQYF. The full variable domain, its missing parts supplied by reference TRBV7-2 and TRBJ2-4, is GAGVSQSPSNKVTEKGKDVELRCDPISGHTALYWYRQSLGQGLEFLIYFQGNSAPDKSGLPSDRFSAERTGGSVSTLTIQRTQQEDSAVYLCASSLAVDSLKNIQYFGAGTRLSVL.